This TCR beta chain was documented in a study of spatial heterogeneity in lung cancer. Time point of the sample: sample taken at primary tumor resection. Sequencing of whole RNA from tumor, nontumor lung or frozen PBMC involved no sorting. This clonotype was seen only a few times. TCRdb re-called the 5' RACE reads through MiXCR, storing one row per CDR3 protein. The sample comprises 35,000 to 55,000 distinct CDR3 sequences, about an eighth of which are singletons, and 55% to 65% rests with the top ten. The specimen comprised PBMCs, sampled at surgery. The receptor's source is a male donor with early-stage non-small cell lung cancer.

Here the CDR3 reads CASCYWFETGGFNEQFF. The CDR3 region has the DNA TGTGCCAGCTGCTATTGGTTCGAGACAGGGGGCTTCAATGAGCAGTTCTTC. The chain joins TRBV27 to TRBJ2-1; 10 bases align to TRBD1. The CDR3 length is 17 residues. Germline CDR1 is MNHEY and CDR2 is SMNVEV (reference sequence). V lost 8 bases and J lost 6; bases outside the gene matches: 16.